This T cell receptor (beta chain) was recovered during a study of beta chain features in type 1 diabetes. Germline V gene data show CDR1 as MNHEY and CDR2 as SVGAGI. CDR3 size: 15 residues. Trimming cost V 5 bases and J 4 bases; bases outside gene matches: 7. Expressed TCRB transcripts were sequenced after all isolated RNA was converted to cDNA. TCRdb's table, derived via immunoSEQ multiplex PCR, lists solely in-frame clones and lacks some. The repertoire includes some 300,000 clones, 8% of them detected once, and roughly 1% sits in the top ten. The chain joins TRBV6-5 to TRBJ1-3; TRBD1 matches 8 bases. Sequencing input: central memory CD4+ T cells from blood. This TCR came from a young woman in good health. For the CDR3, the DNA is TGTGCCAGCAGTACCCCAAGGGACAGGGGAAACACCATATATTTT. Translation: CASSTPRDRGNTIYF.